The rows below give T cell receptor beta chains drawn from one sample of a study of OX40 agonist ivuxolimab in advanced cancers. Libraries were prepared by immunoSEQ multiplex PCR; TCRdb keeps only in-frame clonotypes and omits some of them. The table has tens of thousands of clones, roughly 80% seen once. The sample consisted of CD4+ or CD8+ T cells sorted from blood, taken in a trial of the OX40 agonist ivuxolimab. These receptors were collected from an adult with an advanced solid tumor such as melanoma, head and neck, liver or kidney cancer. Each CDR3 is given with its conserved first and last residue. The order of the fields is V gene, D gene, clone size, J gene, CDR3 protein, CDR3 DNA. The D gene is left open where the match is weak. Clone size, where shown, is once, few, many, or a class for clones that have expanded.

v_gene: TRBV6-6
d_gene: NA
abundance: NA
j_gene: TRBJ2-7
CDR3aa: CASSYSFGSSYEQYF
CDR3nt: TGTGCCAGCAGTTACTCGTTTGGGAGCTCCTACGAGCAGTACTTC

v_gene: TRBV7-2
d_gene: NA
abundance: NA
j_gene: TRBJ2-7
CDR3aa: CASRAERGEQYF
CDR3nt: TGTGCCAGCAGAGCAGAGAGGGGCGAGCAGTACTTC

v_gene: TRBV5-4
d_gene: NA
abundance: NA
j_gene: TRBJ1-6
CDR3aa: CASSLGSGPTLHF
CDR3nt: TGTGCCAGCAGCTTAGGGAGTGGACCGACCCTCCACTTT

v_gene: TRBV10-3
d_gene: NA
abundance: few
j_gene: TRBJ1-1
CDR3aa: CAISDGLNTEAFF
CDR3nt: TGTGCCATCAGTGATGGACTCAACACTGAAGCTTTCTTT

v_gene: TRBV10-3
d_gene: NA
abundance: NA
j_gene: TRBJ2-7
CDR3aa: CAIRAGAQGREQYF
CDR3nt: TGTGCCATCAGGGCAGGGGCTCAAGGCAGGGAGCAGTACTTC

v_gene: TRBV5-1
d_gene: NA
abundance: NA
j_gene: TRBJ1-2
CDR3aa: CASRPTVNYGYTF
CDR3nt: TGCGCCAGCAGACCGACAGTTAACTATGGCTACACCTTC

v_gene: TRBV7-9
d_gene: NA
abundance: NA
j_gene: TRBJ1-2
CDR3aa: CASSPNSRNYGYTF
CDR3nt: TGTGCCAGCAGCCCCAACTCCAGGAACTATGGCTACACCTTC

v_gene: TRBV27
d_gene: TRBD1
abundance: NA
j_gene: TRBJ2-7
CDR3aa: CASTPRGTGGFYEQYF
CDR3nt: TGTGCCAGCACCCCCCGGGGGACAGGGGGCTTCTACGAGCAGTACTTC

v_gene: TRBV7-2
d_gene: NA
abundance: few
j_gene: TRBJ1-1
CDR3aa: CASRRESAPWAFF
CDR3nt: TGTGCCAGCCGAAGGGAGTCAGCCCCGTGGGCTTTCTTT

v_gene: TRBV7-2
d_gene: TRBD2
abundance: NA
j_gene: TRBJ2-1
CDR3aa: CASSLAGLLAGGYNEQFF
CDR3nt: TGTGCCAGCAGCTTAGCCGGTTTGCTAGCGGGGGGATACAATGAGCAGTTCTTC

v_gene: TRBV4-1
d_gene: TRBD2
abundance: NA
j_gene: TRBJ2-6
CDR3aa: CASSHYKPLAGSSGANVLTF
CDR3nt: TGCGCCAGCAGCCATTACAAACCACTAGCGGGGAGCTCTGGGGCCAACGTCCTGACTTTC

v_gene: TRBV18
d_gene: NA
abundance: NA
j_gene: TRBJ1-1
CDR3aa: CASSPLRGNTEAFF
CDR3nt: TGTGCCAGCTCACCACTCCGGGGTAACACTGAAGCTTTCTTT

v_gene: TRBV6-9
d_gene: NA
abundance: once
j_gene: TRBJ2-2
CDR3aa: CASSYTPRDRGLANTGELFF
CDR3nt: TGTGCCAGCAGTTATACCCCCCGGGACAGGGGACTAGCAAACACCGGGGAGCTGTTTTTT

v_gene: TRBV10-3
d_gene: TRBD1
abundance: NA
j_gene: TRBJ2-7
CDR3aa: CAISLQGLDEQYF
CDR3nt: TGTGCCATCAGCCTACAGGGGCTGGACGAGCAGTACTTC

v_gene: TRBV30
d_gene: NA
abundance: NA
j_gene: TRBJ1-5
CDR3aa: CASAHSSNQPQHF
CDR3nt: TGTGCCTCGGCCCACAGCAGCAATCAGCCCCAGCATTTT

v_gene: TRBV19
d_gene: NA
abundance: NA
j_gene: TRBJ1-6
CDR3aa: CASSRAGDRNSPLHF
CDR3nt: TGTGCCAGTAGTAGGGCCGGGGACCGTAATTCACCCCTCCACTTT

v_gene: TRBV6-1
d_gene: TRBD2
abundance: NA
j_gene: TRBJ2-3
CDR3aa: CASINLAGENTQYF
CDR3nt: TGTGCCAGCATCAACCTAGCGGGGGAGAATACGCAGTATTTT

v_gene: TRBV19
d_gene: NA
abundance: NA
j_gene: TRBJ2-6
CDR3aa: CASTRPGGSSGANVLTF
CDR3nt: TGTGCCAGTACTCGCCCAGGGGGGTCCTCTGGGGCCAACGTCCTGACTTTC

v_gene: TRBV27
d_gene: NA
abundance: NA
j_gene: TRBJ1-5
CDR3aa: CASSLRQGNQPQHF
CDR3nt: TGTGCCAGCAGTTTGCGGCAGGGGAACCAGCCCCAGCATTTT

v_gene: TRBV7-2
d_gene: NA
abundance: NA
j_gene: TRBJ2-1
CDR3aa: CASSFDGSYNEQFF
CDR3nt: TGTGCCAGCAGCTTTGATGGCTCCTACAATGAGCAGTTCTTC

v_gene: TRBV18
d_gene: TRBD1
abundance: NA
j_gene: TRBJ1-4
CDR3aa: CASARGQNEKLFF
CDR3nt: TGTGCCAGCGCCCGGGGACAGAATGAAAAACTGTTTTTT

v_gene: TRBV6-6
d_gene: TRBD1
abundance: NA
j_gene: TRBJ2-5
CDR3aa: CASNLGQGEETQYF
CDR3nt: TGTGCCAGCAATCTAGGACAGGGCGAGGAGACCCAGTACTTC

v_gene: TRBV2
d_gene: NA
abundance: NA
j_gene: TRBJ1-1
CDR3aa: CASSVVYTEAFF
CDR3nt: TGTGCCAGCAGTGTAGTGTACACTGAAGCTTTCTTT

v_gene: TRBV19
d_gene: TRBD1
abundance: once
j_gene: TRBJ2-2
CDR3aa: CASSPGGTGELFF
CDR3nt: TGTGCCAGTAGCCCAGGGGGCACCGGGGAGCTGTTTTTT

v_gene: TRBV30
d_gene: NA
abundance: NA
j_gene: TRBJ2-7
CDR3aa: CAWYRRGYEQYF
CDR3nt: TGTGCCTGGTACCGCCGGGGTTACGAGCAGTACTTC

v_gene: TRBV5-1
d_gene: TRBD1
abundance: NA
j_gene: TRBJ2-2
CDR3aa: CATTRDRVYTGELFF
CDR3nt: TGCGCCACTACCCGGGACAGGGTATACACCGGGGAGCTGTTTTTT